This T cell receptor (beta chain) appears in the sequencing data of a study of blood T cell repertoires in COVID-19. The CDR3 sequence is 13 residues long. Trimming cost V 5 bases and J 2 bases, with 10 bases left between them. From germline, CDR1 is MDHEN and CDR2 SYDVKM. Clones were sequenced by immunoSEQ multiplex PCR, and TCRdb holds only the in-frame ones, with some missing. Of about 240,000 clones in the sample, 85% are singletons; the top ten hold around 6.4%. The sequence was collected from a woman in her sixties or seventies with active or convalescent COVID-19. The genes are TRBV28 and TRBJ2-7, with D possibly TRBD1 on 5 matching bases. The source material was peripheral blood. CDR3 protein: CASSPGIPYEQYV. The CDR3 DNA reads TGTGCCAGCAGTCCAGGGATCCCCTACGAGCAGTACGTC.